The source of this T cell receptor (beta chain) is a study of PD-L1 blockade in urothelial cancer. Time point of the sample: pretreatment peripheral blood. CDR1 and CDR2 from the germline V gene are ENHRY and SYGVKD. V was shortened by 3 bases and J by 7 bases, with 12 bases between the two germline ends. The CDR3 loop spans 13 amino acids. Here immunoSEQ multiplex PCR was the method, and the copy in TCRdb shows in-frame clones only, minus some. The data contain 49,000 or so clones, more than 65% of them seen just once; the ten biggest clones take up roughly a tenth. The specimen comprised PBMCs, sampled around atezolizumab (anti-PD-L1) treatment. The clonotype comes from a man in his 70s with urothelial cancer. The chain employs TRBV10-3 and TRBJ2-5, with D unresolved. Here the CDR3 reads CAISDGDAGTQYF. In DNA form, the CDR3 reads TGTGCCATCAGTGATGGAGATGCCGGGACCCAGTACTTC.